Below are 29 T cell receptor beta chains sequenced from a single sample in a study of T cells in Graves' hyperthyroidism and ophthalmopathy. Amplified regions were TCR beta CDR3 sequences from RNA transcripts. During a first-round RT-PCR of the TCR CDR3, the HTBI primer set was used. One entry per CDR3 protein, called by TCRdb with MiXCR from the multiplex PCR reads. This table has about 290,000 distinct CDR3 sequences, approximately 14% appearing once. The specimen was blood. The receptor set was obtained from a woman in her forties or fifties with Graves' hyperthyroidism that later progressed to Graves' ophthalmopathy.

This clonotype was detected ten times or more. The chain joins TRBV10-3 to TRBJ2-2, with 11 nucleotides matching TRBD2. The V gene's germline CDR1 is ENHRY and CDR2 SYGVKD. V was pared by 4 bases and J by 7 bases, with 5 bases of the junction left unmatched. The CDR3 is 15 residues long. CDR3 coding DNA: TGTGCCATCAGTGGAACTAGCGGGAGTAGCGGGGAGCTGTTTTTT. It codes for CAISGTSGSSGELFF.

V usage is TRBV19 and J usage is TRBJ1-6; D is ambiguous. Trimming cost V 3 bases and J 7 bases, with 16 bases left between them. This CDR3 spans 16 amino acids. The germline V gene has CDR1 LNHDA and CDR2 SQIVND (reference sequence). Here the CDR3 reads CASSMEFGRQNSPLHF. The CDR3 bases are TGTGCCAGTAGTATGGAATTCGGCAGACAAAATTCACCCCTCCACTTT.

This clonotype was observed many times. This may be a read error, as it is one base from a much larger clone. The chain combines TRBV20-1 with TRBJ2-3; TRBD2 matches at 13 bases. CDR3 length: 16 amino acids. Germline CDR1 DFQATT, CDR2 SNEGSKA (reference sequence). In nucleotides, the CDR3 is TGCAGTGCGTTCATCCGACTAGCGGGAGGTACAGATGCGCAGTATTTT. This codes for CSAFIRLAGGTDAQYF.

This clonotype was seen a few times. V is TRBV7-9 and J is TRBJ1-4, with TRBD1 matching over 9 bases. Per the germline V gene, CDR1 is SEHNR and CDR2 is FQNEAQ (reference sequence). This CDR3 has 13 amino acids. V was pared by 4 bases and J by 11 bases, with 5 bases of the junction left unmatched. The CDR3 loop reads CASSSDRGEKLFF. The DNA of the CDR3 is TGTGCCAGCAGCTCGGACAGGGGAGAGAAACTGTTTTTT. The full variable domain, its missing parts supplied by reference TRBV7-9 and TRBJ1-4, is DTGVSQNPRHKITKRGQNVTFRCDPISEHNRLYWYRQTLGQGPEFLTYFQNEAQLEKSRLLSDRFSAERPKGSFSTLEIQRTEQGDSAMYLCASSSDRGEKLFFGSGTQLSVL.

This clonotype was seen at least ten times. The V and J genes are TRBV18 and TRBJ1-5; TRBD1 matches at 7 bases. Looked up from germline, CDR1 is KGHSH and CDR2 is LQKENI. V shed 0 bases, J shed 0 bases, and the junction held 11 bases outside the gene matches. The CDR3 is 19 residues long. The CDR3 spells CASSPPLGHRGVSNQPQHF. CDR3 in DNA: TGTGCCAGCTCACCACCGCTTGGCCACAGGGGCGTTAGCAATCAGCCCCAGCATTTT.

This clonotype was counted at least ten times. The chain uses TRBV7-8 and TRBJ2-1; D not resolved. Germline V gene sequence: CDR1 SGHVS, CDR2 FQNEAQ. Trimming pared 5 bases from V and 8 bases from J, leaving 13 bases between. CDR3 length equals 13 residues. CDR3 in DNA: TGTGCCAGCAGCGGAGACCCCCGGGATGAGCAGTTCTTC. Its translation: CASSGDPRDEQFF.

The chain uses TRBV9 and TRBJ2-2, with D uncertain. This CDR3 is built from 15 residues. Germline V gene lookup returns CDR1 SGDLS and CDR2 YYNGEE. V gave up 0 bases and J gave up 5 bases, with 11 bases separating them. The CDR3 spells CASSVGAQRTGELFF. DNA for the CDR3: TGTGCCAGCAGCGTAGGAGCCCAGAGGACCGGGGAGCTGTTTTTT.

The chain carries TRBV5-6 and TRBJ1-2, with 9 bases aligning to TRBD1. The germline gives CDR1 SGHDT, CDR2 YYEEEE. V lost 5 bases to trimming and J lost 8 bases; unmatched junction nucleotides: 16. The CDR3 spans 16 residues. The CDR3 coding sequence is TGTGCCAGCAGGTTGACCGGGACAGGGAGATCTTACGGCTACACCTTC. Protein sequence: CASRLTGTGRSYGYTF.

The chain has TRBV18 and TRBJ2-6; D not certain. The CDR3 has 17 residues. The germline V and J ends were trimmed by 3 bases and 0 bases, with 12 bases remaining between them. Germline V gene data show CDR1 as KGHSH and CDR2 as LQKENI. The CDR3 spells CASSPLSARSGANVLTF. The DNA for the CDR3 is TGTGCCAGCTCACCGTTGTCGGCCCGCTCTGGGGCCAACGTCCTGACTTTC.

This clonotype has a count of ten or more. The chain carries TRBV29-1 and TRBJ1-2; no definite D call. The germline V gene has CDR1 SQVTM and CDR2 ANQGSEA. The V and J ends lost 3 bases and 6 bases respectively, with 14 bases between them. The CDR3 is 13 residues long. CDR3 region: CSVDAVSENGYTF. As DNA, the CDR3 is TGCAGCGTTGACGCTGTTTCGGAGAATGGCTACACCTTC. The full variable domain, in which reference TRBV29-1 and TRBJ1-2 provide the parts outside the CDR3, is SAVISQKPSRDICQRGTSLTIQCQVDSQVTMMFWYRQQPGQSLTLIATANQGSEATYESGFVIDKFPISRPNLTFSTLTVSNMSPEDSSIYLCSVDAVSENGYTFGSGTRLTVV.

This clonotype was detected ten times or more. The chain links TRBV28 to TRBJ2-1; D not certain. Trimming removed 5 bases at V and 15 bases at J, with 14 bases between. The germline V gene encodes CDR1 MDHEN and CDR2 SYDVKM. CDR3 length: 11 residues. CDR3 residues: CASSQRFTSFF. The CDR3 DNA sequence: TGTGCCAGCAGTCAAAGATTTACATCGTTCTTC.

This clonotype was picked up many times. V usage is TRBV27 and J usage is TRBJ1-4; 8 bases are shared with TRBD1. The CDR3 consists of 16 residues. J gave up 0 bases and V 5 bases, and 5 bases lay outside the gene matches. Germline V CDR1 and CDR2: MNHEY, SMNVEV (reference sequence). The CDR3 here is CASSPQGGATNEKLFF. In nucleotides, the CDR3 is TGTGCCAGCAGTCCACAGGGGGGTGCAACTAATGAAAAACTGTTTTTT.

This clonotype appeared many times. The chain carries TRBV7-3 and TRBJ2-5; D tentatively reads TRBD1 or TRBD2 (6 bases each). With 1 base removed from V and 4 bases from J, the gap between germline ends came to 10 bases. The CDR3 runs to 14 residues. The germline gives CDR1 SGHTA, CDR2 FQGTGA. The CDR3 DNA reads as TGTGCCAGCAGCTTAAATCGGGGGCTAGAGACCCAGTACTTC. As protein: CASSLNRGLETQYF. The variable domain in full, with the rest retrieved from reference TRBV7-3 and TRBJ2-5, is GAGVSQTPSNKVTEKGKYVELRCDPISGHTALYWYRQSLGQGPEFLIYFQGTGAADDSGLPNDRFFAVRPEGSVSTLKIQRTERGDSAVYLCASSLNRGLETQYFGPGTRLLVL.

This clonotype appeared many times. The rearrangement links TRBV28 to TRBJ2-7, with 8 bases fitting TRBD1. The CDR3 sequence is 14 residues long. V gave up 8 bases and J gave up 5 bases; unmatched junction bases: 11. CDR1 and CDR2 (germline): MDHEN, SYDVKM. The CDR3 is CASVRQGTQHEQYF. The CDR3 DNA is TGTGCCAGCGTACGACAGGGGACTCAACACGAGCAGTACTTC.

This clonotype occurred a few times. This chain uses TRBV5-1 with TRBJ2-5; 8 bases agree with TRBD1. V shed 4 bases, J shed 5 bases, and the junction held 10 bases outside the gene matches. This CDR3 comprises 15 residues. In germline, CDR1 is SGHRS, CDR2 YFSETQ. The CDR3 loop reads CASSPRVNRGETQYF. The CDR3 bases are TGCGCCAGCAGCCCGAGGGTCAACAGGGGGGAGACCCAGTACTTC.

This clonotype has ten or more counts. J is TRBJ2-3 and V is TRBV20-1; D possibly corresponds to TRBD2 (6 bases). The V end was cut by 0 bases, the J end by 6 bases, with 16 bases between. Per germline, CDR1 DFQATT and CDR2 SNEGSKA (reference sequence). This CDR3 region has 15 residues. For the CDR3, the DNA is TGCAGTGCTAGAGATTCCGAGGGAGGTAGGGATACGCAGTATTTT. Its translation is CSARDSEGGRDTQYF.

V and J are TRBV7-9 and TRBJ1-1; D remains unclear. The CDR3 spans 15 residues. Per the germline V gene, CDR1 is SEHNR and CDR2 is FQNEAQ (reference sequence). V lost 5 bases and J lost 1, with 14 bases in between. CDR3 nucleotide sequence: TGTGCCAGCAGCCCAGAGGAGTTAGGGAACACTGAAGCTTTCTTT. This gives the protein CASSPEELGNTEAFF.

This clonotype was observed many times. This rearrangement joins TRBV7-6 to TRBJ2-3, with 8 bases that match TRBD1. J was trimmed by 6 bases and V by 5 bases; bases with no gene match: 13. CDR1 is SGHVS and CDR2 is FNYEAQ in the germline V gene. This CDR3 has 16 amino acids. CDR3 sequence reads: CASSNRVGTGGDTQYF. The CDR3 DNA sequence: TGTGCCAGCAGCAACAGAGTTGGGACAGGCGGCGATACGCAGTATTTT.

This clonotype was recorded many times. The chain recombines TRBV3-1 with TRBJ1-2; the D is unclear. Looked up from germline, CDR1 is LGHDT and CDR2 is YNNKEL (reference sequence). The CDR3 runs 15 residues. Trimming removed 1 base from V and 4 bases from J, with 13 bases in between. The CDR3 coding sequence is TGTGCCAGCAGCCAAGTCGGGCGGATCTCCTATGGCTACACCTTC. Its translation: CASSQVGRISYGYTF.

This clonotype was counted ten times or more. The chain uses TRBV5-1 and TRBJ2-1; D remains unclear. The ends were cut back, 4 bases at V and 5 bases at J, with 16 bases in the middle. Per germline, CDR1 SGHRS and CDR2 YFSETQ. This CDR3 contains 15 residues. The DNA of the CDR3 is TGCGCCAGCAGCCCTGCCATGGGCCAAAACAATGAGCAGTTCTTC. Translated: CASSPAMGQNNEQFF. The whole variable domain, remainder taken from reference TRBV5-1 and TRBJ2-1, is KAGVTQTPRYLIKTRGQQVTLSCSPISGHRSVSWYQQTPGQGLQFLFEYFSETQRNKGNFPGRFSGRQFSNSRSEMNVSTLELGDSALYLCASSPAMGQNNEQFFGPGTRLTVL.

Ten or more counts support this clonotype. The rearrangement uses TRBV19 and TRBJ2-1, with TRBD2 matching over 7 bases. Germline V gene data show CDR1 as LNHDA and CDR2 as SQIVND (reference sequence). This CDR3 contains 15 residues. After removal of 3 bases from V and 5 bases from J, the junction contained 7 bases not matched to a gene. The CDR3 here is CASSIGGRINNEQFF. The CDR3 DNA is TGTGCCAGTAGTATCGGCGGGAGAATAAACAATGAGCAGTTCTTC.

This sequence joins TRBV19 and TRBJ2-2, with TRBD1 matching over 7 bases. Per germline, CDR1 LNHDA and CDR2 SQIVND (reference sequence). After removal of 1 base from V and 6 bases from J, the junction contained 5 bases not matched to a gene. The CDR3 spans 15 residues. In DNA, the CDR3 is TGTGCCAGTAGTATAGTAGGGGGCGCCTCCGGGGAGCTGTTTTTT. Translating gives CASSIVGGASGELFF.

This clonotype was seen a few times. This chain connects TRBV20-1 to TRBJ2-7; 14 bases agree with TRBD2. Germline V gene sequence: CDR1 DFQATT, CDR2 SNEGSKA (reference sequence). V lost 5 bases to trimming and J lost 9 bases; unmatched junction nucleotides: 6. The CDR3 loop spans 13 amino acids. DNA of the CDR3: TGCAGTGCTGGGGGACTAGCGGGAGACGGGCAGTACTTC. It codes for CSAGGLAGDGQYF.

This clonotype appeared many times. This chain links TRBV7-2 with TRBJ2-7; 7 bases map to TRBD1. Trimming removed 4 bases from V and 0 bases from J; junction bases left unmatched: 3. This CDR3 region has 14 residues. The germline gives CDR1 SGHTA, CDR2 FQGNSA. CDR3 protein: CASSWRQGSYEQYF. The DNA for the CDR3 is TGTGCCAGCAGCTGGCGACAGGGCTCCTACGAGCAGTACTTC.

This clonotype was recorded a few times. CDR3 in amino acids: CSASSNEFYEQYF. CDR3 bases: TGCAGTGCTAGTTCTAACGAATTCTACGAGCAGTACTTC. This chain joins TRBV20-1 and TRBJ2-7; the D is unclear. V shed 3 bases and J shed 3 bases, with 12 bases lying between them. This CDR3 region has 13 residues. CDR1 is DFQATT, CDR2 SNEGSKA, per germline (reference sequence).

Comments on this clonotype: Given a much more abundant clone one base away, this may be a read error. The chain carries TRBV5-1 and TRBJ1-1, with unresolved D. Germline V CDR1 and CDR2: SGHRS, YFSETQ. This CDR3 comprises 13 residues. Trimming took 1 base from V and 11 from J, leaving 15 bases between them. The chain's CDR3 is CASSLPSHPVAFF. CDR3 DNA: TGCGCCAGCAGCTTGCCATCGCACCCCGTTGCTTTCTTT. The full variable domain, in which reference TRBV5-1 and TRBJ1-1 provide the parts outside the CDR3, is KAGVTQTPRYLIKTRGQQVTLSCSPISGHRSVSWYQQTPGQGLQFLFEYFSETQRNKGNFPGRFSGRQFSNSRSEMNVSTLELGDSALYLCASSLPSHPVAFFGQGTRLTVV.

This clonotype has ten or more counts. The chain uses TRBV2 and TRBJ1-1; D not certain. The V and J ends lost 3 bases and 1 base respectively, with 18 bases between them. CDR1 SNHLY and CDR2 FYNNEI come from the germline V gene. The CDR3 is 17 residues long. The DNA of the CDR3 is TGTGCCAGCAGTGAGGGTAAAGGCGGGATCCGGAACACTGAAGCTTTCTTT. Its translation is CASSEGKGGIRNTEAFF.

V and J are TRBV30 and TRBJ1-2; no clear D. The germline gives CDR1 GTSNPN, CDR2 SVGIG (reference sequence). The CDR3 totals 14 residues. The germline V and J ends were trimmed by 0 bases and 4 bases, with 12 bases remaining between them. CDR3 coding DNA: TGTGCCTGGAGTGTACCGGGGAATTTCTATGGCTACACCTTC. It specifies CAWSVPGNFYGYTF.

The chain uses TRBV18 and TRBJ2-1, with 8 bases fitting TRBD2. The V segment lost 0 bases and the J segment 6 bases; nucleotides outside the gene matches: 7. Germline CDR1 and CDR2: KGHSH and LQKENI. CDR3 length equals 16 residues. Written as DNA, the CDR3 is TGTGCCAGCTCACCACCGAATAGCGGGGAAGGCAATGAGCAGTTCTTC. This gives the protein CASSPPNSGEGNEQFF.